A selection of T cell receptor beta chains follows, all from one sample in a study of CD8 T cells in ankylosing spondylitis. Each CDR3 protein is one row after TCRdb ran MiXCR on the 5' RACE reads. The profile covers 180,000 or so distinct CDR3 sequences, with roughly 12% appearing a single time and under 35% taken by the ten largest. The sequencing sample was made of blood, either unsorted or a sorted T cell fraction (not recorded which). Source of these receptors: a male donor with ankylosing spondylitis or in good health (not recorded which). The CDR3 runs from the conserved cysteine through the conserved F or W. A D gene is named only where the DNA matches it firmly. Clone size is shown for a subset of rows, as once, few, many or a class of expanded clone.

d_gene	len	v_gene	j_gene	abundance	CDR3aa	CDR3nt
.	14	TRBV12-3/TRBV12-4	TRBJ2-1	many	CASYLGNANNEQFF	TGTGCCAGCTATCTGGGGAATGCTAACAATGAGCAGTTCTTC
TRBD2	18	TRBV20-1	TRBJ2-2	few	CSARDWTSGGAGTGELFF	TGCAGTGCTAGAGATTGGACTAGCGGGGGGGCAGGCACCGGGGAGCTGTTTTTT
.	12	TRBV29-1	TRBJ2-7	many	CSVEDGTYEQYF	TGCAGCGTTGAAGATGGGACCTACGAGCAGTACTTC
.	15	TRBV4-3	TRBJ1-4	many	CASSQEYREGEKLFF	TGCGCCAGCAGCCAAGAGTACAGGGAAGGGGAAAAACTGTTTTTT
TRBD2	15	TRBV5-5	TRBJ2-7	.	CASRGGGRASYEQYF	TGTGCCAGCAGGGGAGGCGGGAGGGCCTCCTACGAGCAGTACTTC
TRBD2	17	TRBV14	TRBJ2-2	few	CASSQEISGIFTGELFF	TGTGCCAGCAGCCAAGAGATTAGCGGGATATTCACTGGGGAGCTGTTTTTT
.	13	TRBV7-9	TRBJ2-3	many	CASIQSGRDTQYF	TGTGCCAGCATCCAATCAGGGCGGGATACGCAGTATTTT
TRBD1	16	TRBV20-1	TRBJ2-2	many	CSAPPSTGKDTGELFF	TGCAGTGCCCCCCCCTCGACAGGGAAGGACACCGGGGAGCTGTTTTTT
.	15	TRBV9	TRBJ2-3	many	CASSVGSVGADTQYF	TGTGCCAGCAGCGTAGGGTCCGTAGGGGCAGATACGCAGTATTTT
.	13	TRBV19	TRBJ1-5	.	CACGLAKGQPQHF	TGTGCCTGCGGACTGGCCAAAGGTCAGCCCCAGCATTTT
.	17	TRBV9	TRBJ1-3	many	CASSVEFRGGSGNTIYF	TGTGCCAGCAGCGTAGAGTTTCGGGGAGGCTCTGGAAACACCATATATTTT
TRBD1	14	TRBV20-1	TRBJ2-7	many	CSAPLRDRGPGQYF	TGCAGTGCCCCCCTAAGAGACAGGGGGCCAGGGCAGTACTTC
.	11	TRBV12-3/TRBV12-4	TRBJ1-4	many	CASSLYEKLFF	TGTGCCAGCAGTTTGTATGAAAAACTGTTTTTT
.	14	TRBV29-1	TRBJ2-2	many	CSVVGGPRTGELFF	TGCAGCGTTGTAGGGGGGCCTCGGACCGGGGAGCTGTTTTTT
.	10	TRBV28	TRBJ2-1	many	CASSNNEQFF	TGTGCCAGCAGTAACAATGAGCAGTTCTTC
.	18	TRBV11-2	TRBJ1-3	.	CASNLRTGSLGSGNTIYF	TGTGCCAGCAACTTAAGAACAGGGAGTTTGGGCTCTGGAAACACCATATATTTT